This T cell receptor beta chain stems from a study of sequential checkpoint blockade in melanoma (dated by TCRdb to between 2019 and 2020). Turning to the overall study: Patients were randomized 1:1 to first-line nivolumab followed by ipilimumab (arm A) or ipilimumab followed by nivolumab (arm B). Maintenance nivolumab was given following each of the two trial sequences. What the research found in general, with its limitations: Larger, independent patient cohorts are needed to validate the response-prediction model that combines TCR metrics and mutation burden.

Per the publication, the treatment or condition label means: randomized to nivolumab then ipilimumab (arm A) or the reverse (arm B). None of the patients in the trial had previously been given DNA-damaging chemotherapy. On a FACS Aria II flow cytometer, live CD3+CD8+ cells that were negative for CD19 and CD56 were sorted from thawed PBMCs. The samples were obtained from melanoma patients enrolled in CheckMate 064, an open-label, randomized phase II trial testing sequential checkpoint blockade. Peripheral blood mononuclear cells were obtained through leukapheresis, purified using Ficoll-Paque, and frozen in human serum containing approximately 9.3% DMSO. Purity of sorted blood CD3+CD8+ cells was verified at >98% immediately after sorting, followed by DNA extraction. Concerning this clone: Its binding antigen is unknown. No much larger clone exists at a distance of one base, and base qualities are not known.

V and J are truncated by 6 bases and 6 bases respectively, leaving an intervening sequence of 14 bases. Looking up the germline V gene (reference sequence) yields CDR1 LNHDA and CDR2 SQIVND. The CDR3 sequence holds 14 residues, the cysteine and phenylalanine included. Only the CDR3 part of the read is kept: 42 bases, read in frame from the first base. The immunoSEQ Assay was used to immunosequence TCRbeta CDR3 regions from genomic DNA. Prior to high-throughput sequencing, genomic DNA was amplified by bias-controlled multiplex PCR. In the authors' own workflow: To quantify the absolute abundance of each unique TCRbeta CDR3 region, the sequences were collapsed and filtered. Clonality, defined as 1 minus Pielou's evenness, was calculated using only productive rearrangements. Clones with significantly greater frequencies in on-treatment versus baseline samples were identified using a previously published method. TCRdb holds this immuneACCESS table with in-frame rearrangements only. Some clones are missing; in checked studies, unresolved V genes explain under half, and the rest has no known cause. V, J and clone size were drawn from that table, and D and trimming were deduced from the DNA. Across this sample there are roughly 20,000 clones, with around 66% seen only once. The top ten constitute over 9.5% of the sample.

The receptor was derived from a human donor with melanoma. The starting material was CD8+ T cells sorted from blood (inferred from file names), obtained from a patient given nivolumab and ipilimumab in sequence. This chain joins TRBV19 to TRBJ2-2; TRBD2 is possibly the D segment (6 matching bases). The DNA sequence is given as TGTGCCAGTAGCGGGTCTCTAGCGTCCGGGGAGCTGTTTTTT. The encoded protein is CASSGSLASGELFF. Full variable domain (CDR3 extended with the reference TRBV19 and TRBJ2-2 proteins): DGGITQSPKYLFRKEGQNVTLSCEQNLNHDAMYWYRQDPGQGLRLIYYSQIVNDFQKGDIAEGYSVSREKKESFPLTVTSAQKNPTAFYLCASSGSLASGELFFGEGSRLTVL.